This T cell receptor (beta chain) is from a study of cytomegalovirus exposure and HLA in healthy donors. Study-wide results and caveats: According to the study, 180 or so TCR beta chains were cytomegalovirus-associated. Further analysis was carried out later, and it showed several of the most significant clusters appearing linked to common viral pathogens. Association of fewer than 20,000 TCR beta sequences with HLA alleles was found at 0.05 false discovery rate in a later analysis.

A remark on this clone: Its antigen is not known.

PCR primers comprised 60 Vbeta and 13 Jbeta primers. How the authors handled the data: Unique TCR beta chains numbered approximately 80 million in a later analysis, with roughly 10 million shared. The assay was immunoSEQ multiplex PCR, and TCRdb's table has in-frame clones only and misses some. V and J calls plus clone size are reproduced from that table; the DNA served to infer D and trimming. The repertoire holds 120,000 or so clones, with roughly 82% as singletons. Germline V gene lookup returns CDR1 MNHEY and CDR2 SVGAGI. The trim removed 6 bases at V and 4 bases at J, leaving 3 bases unmatched. The CDR3 consists of 13 residues.

Source material: PBMCs. The receptor comes from a woman younger than 30 in good health and CMV-seronegative. This sequence joins TRBV6-5 and TRBJ1-3; 7 bases align to TRBD1. CDR3 bases: TGTGCCAGCAGCCCGACAGGGGGAAACACCATATATTTT. It encodes CASSPTGGNTIYF.